This TCR beta chain came from a study of T cell responses to AZD1222 COVID-19 vaccine listed by TCRdb under 2021. Background on the whole study: TCR sequencing was performed for 233 trial participants, of whom some 200 were given two doses of AZD1222 and some 26 were given two doses of MenACWY control vaccine. Trial participants were enrolled into age subgroups of 18-55, 56-69 and 70-plus years, which contained roughly 140, 27 and 60 TCR-sequenced participants, respectively. Summary of the overall study and its limitations: After two AZD1222 doses, both the breadth and the depth of spike-specific TCRs were significantly higher than at day 0 and than in MenACWY recipients. Because no samples from the day 14 peak response were available, repertoires could be characterized only after the peak T cell response. Vaccine-associated CD4 TCRs spanned the whole spike protein, with dominant responses in regions 160-218 and 743-854. Conclusions about previously exposed vaccinees are limited, since just five to seven AZD1222 recipients were seropositive for SARS-CoV-2 at baseline. In the small 56-69-year group, the increase in depth fell short of significance, most likely because of low power. Reportedly, close to half of the unique spike-specific TCRs recognized epitopes lying outside the regions that are mutated in the B.1.351 and B.1.1.7 variants. Participants were mostly white British and included more females than males, and it was suggested by the authors that clonal diversity may have been underestimated.

The time point label for this specimen denotes: about 28 days (+/-7) after the second vaccine dose. AZD1222 recipients with second doses at about 4 weeks or about 12 weeks were pooled, because spike-specific TCR depth and breadth did not differ between schedules. Samples from vaccinated people were obtained from the UK trials COV001 and COV002, which included a single-blind randomized controlled phase 2/3 trial of AZD1222 (ChAdOx1 nCoV-19) in healthy adults. For TCRbeta chain sequencing, PBMC samples were collected from trial participants at day 0 and at day 28 after the second dose. The junction shows trimming of 0 bases on V and 7 bases on J, and the gene matches do not reach 2 bases of it. Per the germline V gene (reference sequence), LNHNV is the CDR1 and YYDKDF is the CDR2. From the cysteine up to the phenylalanine, the CDR3 has a length of 14 residues. The entry retains the CDR3 DNA only, 42 bases that are in frame from base 1.

The sample holds one count of this clone. The target of this receptor is not known. No base-level quality is on record; no much larger clone is a single base apart. The CDR3 regions of human TCRbeta chains were analyzed by immunosequencing. The authors' analysis ran thus. Repertoire TCRs were checked for matches against a reference library of SARS-CoV-2-specific TCRs that had been generated using the MIRA antigen-specificity platform. Breadth was defined as the fraction of unique TCRs that were SARS-CoV-2-associated, and depth was defined as the fraction of total T cells that were SARS-CoV-2-associated. Each spike-specific TCR was assigned to its reactive spike region and to a CD4 or CD8 class using the MIRA data. Log10-transformed breadth and depth values were compared by one-way ANOVA with Sidak's multiple comparisons tests. This immuneACCESS table, as held by TCRdb, lists in-frame sequences with V and J called but not all clones. Of the missing ones, under half trace to an unresolved V gene in checked studies; the others have no known cause. V, J and clone size are taken as reported in that table, and D and trimming were inferred from the DNA itself. This sample holds 180,000 or so clones; more than 85% were observed only once. The top ten hold under 2% of the sample.

This receptor was identified in an adult who received the AZD1222 COVID-19 vaccine. The sample consisted of peripheral blood, taken 28 days after the second AZD1222 dose. The sequence links TRBV15 to TRBJ2-2; 7 bases in between match TRBD1. In nucleotide form, the sequence is TGTGCCACCAGCAGAGATCCAGGGGGCGGGGAGCTGTTTTTT. The resulting protein is CATSRDPGGGELFF.